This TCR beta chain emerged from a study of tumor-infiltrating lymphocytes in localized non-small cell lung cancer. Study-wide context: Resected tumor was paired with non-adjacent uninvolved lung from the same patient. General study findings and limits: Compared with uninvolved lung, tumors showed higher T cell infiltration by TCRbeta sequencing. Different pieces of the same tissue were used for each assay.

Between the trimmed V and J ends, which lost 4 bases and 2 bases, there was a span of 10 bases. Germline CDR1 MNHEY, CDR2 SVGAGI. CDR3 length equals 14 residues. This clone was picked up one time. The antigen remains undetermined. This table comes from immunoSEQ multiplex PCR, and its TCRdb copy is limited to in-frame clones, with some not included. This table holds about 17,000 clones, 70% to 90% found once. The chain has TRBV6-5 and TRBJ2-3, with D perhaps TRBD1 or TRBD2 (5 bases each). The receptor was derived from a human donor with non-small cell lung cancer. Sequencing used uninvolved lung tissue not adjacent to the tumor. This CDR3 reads CASSSRDPTDTQYF. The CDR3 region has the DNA TGTGCCAGCAGTTCCCGGGACCCCACAGATACGCAGTATTTT.